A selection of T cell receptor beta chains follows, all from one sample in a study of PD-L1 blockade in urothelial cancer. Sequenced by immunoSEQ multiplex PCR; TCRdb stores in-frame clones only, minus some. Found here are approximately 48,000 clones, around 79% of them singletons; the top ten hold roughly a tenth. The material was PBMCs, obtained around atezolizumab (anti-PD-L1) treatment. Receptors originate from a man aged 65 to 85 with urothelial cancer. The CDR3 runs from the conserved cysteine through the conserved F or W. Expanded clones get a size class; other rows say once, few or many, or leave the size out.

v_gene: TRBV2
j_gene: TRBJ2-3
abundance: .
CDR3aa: CASSEYRRGDTQYF

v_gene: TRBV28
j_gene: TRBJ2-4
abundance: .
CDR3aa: CASLPGGVSKNIQYF

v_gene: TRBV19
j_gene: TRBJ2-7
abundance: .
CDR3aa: CASSMTRSGEQYF

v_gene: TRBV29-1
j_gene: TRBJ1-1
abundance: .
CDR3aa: CSVNPGVAEAFF

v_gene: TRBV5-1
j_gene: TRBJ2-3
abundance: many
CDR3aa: CASGQGSTDTQYF

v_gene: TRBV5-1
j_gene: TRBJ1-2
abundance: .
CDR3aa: CASSNSGTGIHGYTF

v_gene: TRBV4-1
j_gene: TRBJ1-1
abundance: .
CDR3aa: CASNSIGGNTEAFF

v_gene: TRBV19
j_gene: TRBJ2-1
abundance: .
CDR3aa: CASSRSGRARSYNEQFF

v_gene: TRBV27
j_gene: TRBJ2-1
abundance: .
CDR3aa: CASSSPNDFAGVSDEQFF

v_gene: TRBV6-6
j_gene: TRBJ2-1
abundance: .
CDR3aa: CASSPRGQGLLFF

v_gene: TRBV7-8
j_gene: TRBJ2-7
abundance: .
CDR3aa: CASITDAAAAGGSNEQYF

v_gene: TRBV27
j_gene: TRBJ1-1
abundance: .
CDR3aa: CASSLSQGGTEAFF

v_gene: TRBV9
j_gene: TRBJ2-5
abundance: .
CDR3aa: CASSPPGLAVQETQYF

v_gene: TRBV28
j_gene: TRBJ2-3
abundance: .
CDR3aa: CASRSGAASTDTQYF

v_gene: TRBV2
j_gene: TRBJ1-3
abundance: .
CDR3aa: CASSSNRASSGNTIYF

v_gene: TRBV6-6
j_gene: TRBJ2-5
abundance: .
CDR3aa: CASSPDRVETQYF

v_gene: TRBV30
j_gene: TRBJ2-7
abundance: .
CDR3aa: CAWTRQGAYEQYF

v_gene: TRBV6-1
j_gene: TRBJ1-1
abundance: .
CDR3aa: CASDKEWPNTEAFF

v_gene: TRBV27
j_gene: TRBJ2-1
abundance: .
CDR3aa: CASSITTSGYYNEQFF

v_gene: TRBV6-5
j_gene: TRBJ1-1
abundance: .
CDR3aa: CASSPAAGGNTEAFF

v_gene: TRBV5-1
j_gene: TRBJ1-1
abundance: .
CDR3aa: CASTPDPTGFLNTEAFF

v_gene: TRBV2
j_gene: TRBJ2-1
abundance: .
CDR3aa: CASSEQQNQFF

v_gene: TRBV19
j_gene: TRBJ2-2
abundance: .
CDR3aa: CASTRGQENTGELFF

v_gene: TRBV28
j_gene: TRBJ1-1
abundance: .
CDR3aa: CASSRRGRETEAFF

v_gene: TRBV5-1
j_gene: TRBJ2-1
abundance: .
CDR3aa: CASSTGLAGGPRIEQFF

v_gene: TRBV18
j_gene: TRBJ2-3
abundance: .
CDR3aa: CASSLGTGTDTQYF

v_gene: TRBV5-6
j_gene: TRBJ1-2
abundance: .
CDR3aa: CASSFRQGSWGYTF

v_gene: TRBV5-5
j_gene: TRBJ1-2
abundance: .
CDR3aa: CASSLAVGSNYGYTF

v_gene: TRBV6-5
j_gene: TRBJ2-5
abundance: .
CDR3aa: CASSQGPQETQYF

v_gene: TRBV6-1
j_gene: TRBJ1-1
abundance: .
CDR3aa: CASSEEWGQAEAFF

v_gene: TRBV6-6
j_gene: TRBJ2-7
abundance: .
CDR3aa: CASNGPGDSYEQYF